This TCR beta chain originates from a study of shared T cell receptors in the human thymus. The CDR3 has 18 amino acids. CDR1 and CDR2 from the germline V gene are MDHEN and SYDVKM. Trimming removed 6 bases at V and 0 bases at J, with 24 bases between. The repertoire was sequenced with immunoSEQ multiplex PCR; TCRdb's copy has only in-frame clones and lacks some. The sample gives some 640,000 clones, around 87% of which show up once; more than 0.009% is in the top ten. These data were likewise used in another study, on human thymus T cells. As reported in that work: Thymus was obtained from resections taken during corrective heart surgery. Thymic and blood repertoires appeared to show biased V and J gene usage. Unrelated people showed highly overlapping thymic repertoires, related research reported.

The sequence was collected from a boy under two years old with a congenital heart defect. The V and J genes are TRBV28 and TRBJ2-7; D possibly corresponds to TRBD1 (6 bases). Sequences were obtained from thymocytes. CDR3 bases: TGTGCCAGCAGCCGCGTCGGACAGACTCGGGCGAGCTCCTACGAGCAGTACTTC. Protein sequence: CASSRVGQTRASSYEQYF.